The next 3 T cell receptor beta chains were all read from a single sample in a study of cytomegalovirus exposure and HLA in healthy donors. The PCR employed 60 Vbeta primers together with 13 Jbeta primers. Method: immunoSEQ multiplex PCR; TCRdb's copy keeps in-frame clones and lacks some. The table lists roughly 150,000 clones, about four fifths of them singletons. Sequenced sample: PBMCs. These TCRs come from a male donor in good health and CMV-seropositive.

The chain carries TRBV6-5 and TRBJ1-5; D may be TRBD1 (5 bases). This CDR3 has 13 residues. The germline gives CDR1 MNHEY, CDR2 SVGAGI. The germline V and J ends were trimmed by 4 bases and 1 base, with 5 bases remaining between them. CDR3 DNA sequence: TGTGCCAGCAGTTCAGGGAGCAATCAGCCCCAGCATTTT. It is translated as CASSSGSNQPQHF.

The chain employs TRBV10-3 and TRBJ1-1, with 8 bases that match TRBD1. The length of the CDR3 is 16 residues. CDR1 ENHRY and CDR2 SYGVKD come from the germline V gene. V shed 6 bases and J 3 bases; nucleotides not matched to a gene: 12. The CDR3 DNA sequence: TGTGCCATCAGGCCTAGGACAGGGTTTGGGGACACTGAAGCTTTCTTT. As protein: CAIRPRTGFGDTEAFF.

V and J are TRBV27 and TRBJ2-3, with 7 positions matching TRBD2. The CDR3 consists of 15 residues. The J segment lost 2 bases and the V segment lost 4 bases, leaving 6 bases of the junction unmatched. Germline V gives CDR1 MNHEY, CDR2 SMNVEV (reference sequence). The CDR3 DNA sequence: TGTGCCAGCAGTTCTAGCGGCTTTATCACAGATACGCAGTATTTT. Its protein is CASSSSGFITDTQYF.